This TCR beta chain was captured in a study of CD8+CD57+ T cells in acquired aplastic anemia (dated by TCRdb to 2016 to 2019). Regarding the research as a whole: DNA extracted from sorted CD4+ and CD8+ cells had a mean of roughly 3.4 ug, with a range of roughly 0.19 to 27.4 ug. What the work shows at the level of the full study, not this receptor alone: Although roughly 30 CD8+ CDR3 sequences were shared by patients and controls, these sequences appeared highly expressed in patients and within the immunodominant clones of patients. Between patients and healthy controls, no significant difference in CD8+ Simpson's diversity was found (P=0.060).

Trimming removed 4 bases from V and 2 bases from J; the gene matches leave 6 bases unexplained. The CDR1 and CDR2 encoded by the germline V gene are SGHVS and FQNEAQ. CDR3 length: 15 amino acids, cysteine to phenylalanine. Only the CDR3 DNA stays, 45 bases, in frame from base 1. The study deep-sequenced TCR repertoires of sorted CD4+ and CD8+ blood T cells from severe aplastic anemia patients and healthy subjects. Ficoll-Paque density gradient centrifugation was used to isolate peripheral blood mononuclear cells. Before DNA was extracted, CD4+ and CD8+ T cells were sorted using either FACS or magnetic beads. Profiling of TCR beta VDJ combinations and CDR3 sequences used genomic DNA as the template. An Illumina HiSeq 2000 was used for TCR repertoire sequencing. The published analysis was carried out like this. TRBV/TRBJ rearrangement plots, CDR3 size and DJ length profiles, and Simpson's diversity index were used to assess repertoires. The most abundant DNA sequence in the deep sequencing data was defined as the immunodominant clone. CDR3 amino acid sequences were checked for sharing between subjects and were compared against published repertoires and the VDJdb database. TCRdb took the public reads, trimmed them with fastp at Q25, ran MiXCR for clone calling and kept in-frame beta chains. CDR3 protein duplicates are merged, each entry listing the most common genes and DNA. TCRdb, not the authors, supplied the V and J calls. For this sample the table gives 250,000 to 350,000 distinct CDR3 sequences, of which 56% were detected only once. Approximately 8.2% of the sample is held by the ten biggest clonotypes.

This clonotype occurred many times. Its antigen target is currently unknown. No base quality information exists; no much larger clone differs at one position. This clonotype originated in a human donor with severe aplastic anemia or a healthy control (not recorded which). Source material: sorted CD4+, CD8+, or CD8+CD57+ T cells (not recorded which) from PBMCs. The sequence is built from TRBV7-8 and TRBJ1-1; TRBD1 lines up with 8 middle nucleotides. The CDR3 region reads CASSWWGQENTEAFF. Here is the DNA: TGTGCCAGCAGCTGGTGGGGACAGGAAAACACTGAAGCTTTCTTT.